The clone carrying this TCR beta chain was found a few times. The data are from a study of CD8+ T cells in alopecia areata. Once RNA had been extracted, it was reverse transcribed into cDNA to act as the sequencing template. Sequenced by immunoSEQ multiplex PCR; TCRdb stores in-frame clones only, minus some. The sample lists fewer than 7,500 clones; around 60% were seen once. CDR1 is SQVTM and CDR2 is ANQGSEA in the germline V gene. The CDR3 contains 14 residues. V was pared by 7 bases and J by 7 bases, with 6 bases of the junction left unmatched. Samples from alopecia areata patients were lesional scalp punch biopsies and peripheral blood.

The chain uses TRBV29-1 and TRBJ2-1; the match to TRBD2 covers 14 bases. Sequencing was performed on skin, taken at week 0. The clonotype was recovered from a human donor with alopecia areata. This chain's CDR3 is CSAMTSGGDNEQFF. The CDR3 region has the DNA TGCAGCGCCATGACTAGCGGGGGGGATAATGAGCAGTTCTTC.